The sequence of this T cell receptor (beta chain) was determined in a study of chronic HIV infection and antiretroviral therapy. Germline CDR1 reads MNHEY; CDR2 reads SVGAGI. V was trimmed by 6 bases and J by 0 bases, leaving 17 bases between them. The CDR3 spans 16 residues. MiXCR was run by TCRdb on the 5' RACE reads, yielding one entry per CDR3 protein. The sample carries over 40,000 distinct CDR3 sequences, 19% recorded once. This receptor was obtained from an adult who had HIV and had not received antiretroviral therapy, or was an uninfected healthy control (not recorded which). The chain is built from TRBV6-5 and TRBJ1-2; D is ambiguous. Source material: peripheral blood. The CDR3 loop is CASRIRAVPTNYGYTF. The CDR3 coding sequence is TGTGCCAGCAGAATCCGCGCTGTCCCCACTAACTATGGCTACACCTTC.